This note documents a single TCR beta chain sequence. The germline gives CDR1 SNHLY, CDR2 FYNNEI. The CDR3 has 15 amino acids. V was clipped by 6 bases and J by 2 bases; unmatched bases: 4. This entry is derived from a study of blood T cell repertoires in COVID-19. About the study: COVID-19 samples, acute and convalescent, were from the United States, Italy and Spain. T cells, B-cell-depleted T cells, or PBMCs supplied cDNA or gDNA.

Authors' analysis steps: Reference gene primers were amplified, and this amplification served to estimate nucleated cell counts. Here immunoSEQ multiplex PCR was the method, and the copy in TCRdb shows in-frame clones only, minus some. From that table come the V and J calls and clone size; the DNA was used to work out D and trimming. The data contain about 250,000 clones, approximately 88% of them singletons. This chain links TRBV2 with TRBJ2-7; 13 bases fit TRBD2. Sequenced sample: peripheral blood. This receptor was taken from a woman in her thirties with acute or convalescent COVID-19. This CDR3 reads CASRRLAGGAYEQYF. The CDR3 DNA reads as TGTGCCAGCAGGCGACTAGCGGGAGGTGCCTACGAGCAGTACTTC.